This T cell receptor beta chain was retrieved from a study of control samples from healthy donors and cancer patients. This CDR3 is 15 amino acids long. The V gene's germline CDR1 is MNHEY and CDR2 SVGAGI. With 0 bases clipped from V and 3 bases from J, the junction kept 2 bases outside the gene matches. Assay used: immunoSEQ multiplex PCR; TCRdb lists only in-frame clones, some missing. Seen here are under 15,000 clones, about 92% observed once, and the top ten hold approximately 15%. V gene TRBV6-5 combines with J gene TRBJ2-7, with 10 bases fitting TRBD2. The sample was PBMCs. The TCR originated in a man older than 75 with lung cancer. The chain's CDR3 is CASSYSSGGDYEQYF. The CDR3 bases are TGTGCCAGCAGTTACTCGAGCGGGGGGGACTACGAGCAGTACTTC.